Listed below are T cell receptor beta chains from one sample, sequenced in a study of control samples from healthy donors and cancer patients. Profiled with immunoSEQ multiplex PCR; TCRdb holds only in-frame clones, not every one. The data show tens of thousands of clones, with 88% seen just once and around 15% held by the top ten. Sequencing used blood. The receptors originated from a woman aged 65 to 85 in good health. Each CDR3 is given with its conserved first and last residue. The D gene is left open where the match is weak. Some rows mark clone size as missing; the rest say once, few, many or name a class of expanded clone.

D,size,length,V,J,CDR3,DNA
-,-,15,TRBV30,TRBJ1-2,CAWSGGGATNYGYTF,TGTGCCTGGAGTGGCGGGGGCGCGACTAACTATGGCTACACCTTC
TRBD2,once,18,TRBV27,TRBJ2-1,CASSLSGLAGGPGNEQFF,TGTGCCAGCAGTTTATCAGGACTAGCGGGAGGTCCGGGCAATGAGCAGTTCTTC
-,-,16,TRBV7-9,TRBJ2-5,CASSWTRENIQETQYF,TGTGCCAGCAGTTGGACGCGAGAAAACATCCAAGAGACCCAGTACTTC
TRBD2,-,14,TRBV6-5,TRBJ2-1,CASRSSGRESEQFF,TGTGCCAGCAGGTCGAGCGGGAGAGAGAGTGAGCAGTTCTTC
-,once,13,TRBV15,TRBJ2-7,CATSRGYSDEQYF,TGTGCCACCAGCAGAGGGTATAGCGACGAGCAGTACTTC
-,once,15,TRBV19,TRBJ2-5,CASSIGALARETQYF,TGTGCCAGTAGTATTGGCGCCCTAGCAAGAGAGACCCAGTACTTC
-,-,15,TRBV29-1,TRBJ2-3,CSVESGGSSTDTQYF,TGCAGCGTTGAATCGGGGGGCTCCTCCACAGATACGCAGTATTTT
TRBD1,-,15,TRBV7-9,TRBJ1-4,CASSATGGSNEKLFF,TGTGCCAGCAGCGCCACAGGGGGGAGTAATGAAAAACTGTTTTTT
-,-,14,TRBV6-5,TRBJ2-5,CASSYSMGRETQYF,TGTGCCAGCAGTTACTCGATGGGAAGAGAGACCCAGTACTTC
TRBD1,-,17,TRBV15,TRBJ2-5,CATSRDPGTGDWETQYF,TGTGCCACCAGCAGAGATCCTGGGACAGGGGACTGGGAGACCCAGTACTTC
-,once,12,TRBV25-1,TRBJ2-1,CASSRDFNEQFF,TGTGCCAGCAGTCGGGACTTCAATGAGCAGTTCTTC
-,-,15,TRBV6-5,TRBJ1-2,CASSPWNRASYGYTF,TGTGCCAGCAGTCCGTGGAACCGGGCGTCCTATGGCTACACCTTC
-,-,15,TRBV9,TRBJ1-1,CASSVVGDWNTEAFF,TGTGCCAGCAGCGTAGTGGGGGATTGGAACACTGAAGCTTTCTTT
-,-,14,TRBV6-1,TRBJ2-3,CASSDTLGTDTQYF,TGTGCCAGCAGTGATACCCTCGGCACAGATACGCAGTATTTT
-,once,14,TRBV14,TRBJ2-1,CASSQDLASYEQFF,TGTGCCAGCAGCCAAGATCTGGCTAGCTATGAGCAGTTCTTC
-,-,14,TRBV30,TRBJ2-1,CALSPSNSYNEQFF,TGTGCCCTCTCGCCGAGTAACTCCTACAATGAGCAGTTCTTC
TRBD1,-,15,TRBV6-2/TRBV6-3,TRBJ2-7,CASSATGVGSYEQYF,TGTGCCAGCAGTGCCACAGGGGTGGGCTCCTACGAGCAGTACTTC
-,few,15,TRBV2,TRBJ2-7,CASSEVGQGMDEQYF,TGTGCCAGCAGTGAAGTCGGACAAGGGATGGACGAGCAGTACTTC
-,once,13,TRBV5-4,TRBJ2-3,CASSSQDSDTQYF,TGTGCCAGCAGCTCCCAAGACTCAGATACGCAGTATTTT
TRBD1,-,15,TRBV6-6,TRBJ1-1,CASSSRTGRDTEAFF,TGTGCCAGCAGTTCGCGGACAGGGAGGGACACTGAAGCTTTCTTT
-,-,12,TRBV6-1,TRBJ1-1,CASSSTATEAFF,TGTGCCAGCAGTTCGACAGCCACTGAAGCTTTCTTT
-,-,14,TRBV11-2,TRBJ2-7,CASSYFTGREEQYF,TGTGCCAGCAGCTATTTTACAGGGAGGGAGGAGCAGTACTTC
TRBD2,-,14,TRBV19,TRBJ2-1,CASTAGTSAAEQFF,TGTGCCAGTACTGCCGGGACTAGCGCTGCGGAGCAGTTCTTC
-,once,14,TRBV7-3,TRBJ2-1,CASSLRLGGNEQFF,TGTGCCAGCAGCTTAAGACTGGGGGGCAATGAGCAGTTCTTC
-,few,16,TRBV27,TRBJ1-5,CASTTLGGGVNQPQHF,TGTGCCAGCACCACGCTGGGGGGCGGCGTCAATCAGCCCCAGCATTTT
-,-,14,TRBV6-5,TRBJ2-1,CASSPDRTYNEQFF,TGTGCCAGCAGTCCAGACCGGACCTACAATGAGCAGTTCTTC
-,-,17,TRBV7-8,TRBJ2-1,CASSLMLGRRAYNEQFF,TGTGCCAGCAGCTTAATGTTAGGGAGGCGGGCCTACAATGAGCAGTTCTTC
-,-,13,TRBV5-4,TRBJ1-2,CASSLPEGDGYTF,TGTGCCAGCAGCCTGCCTGAGGGAGATGGCTACACCTTC
TRBD1,-,15,TRBV5-1,TRBJ1-2,CASGPGGQANYGYTF,TGCGCCAGCGGGCCAGGGGGCCAAGCTAACTATGGCTACACCTTC
TRBD2,-,17,TRBV9,TRBJ2-3,CASSVAGGPVSTDTQYF,TGTGCCAGCAGCGTAGCGGGAGGGCCGGTTTCGACAGATACGCAGTATTTT
-,many,17,TRBV5-5,TRBJ1-2,CASSLRSLARTNYGYTF,TGTGCCAGCAGCTTGCGGTCGCTGGCGAGAACTAACTATGGCTACACCTTC
TRBD1,-,17,TRBV7-9,TRBJ2-1,CASSPRRGPREYNEQFF,TGTGCCAGCAGCCCTCGAAGGGGGCCTCGTGAGTACAATGAGCAGTTCTTC
-,-,14,TRBV19,TRBJ1-1,CASTQRPPNTEAFF,TGTGCCAGTACCCAAAGGCCCCCGAACACTGAAGCTTTCTTT
-,-,15,TRBV5-1,TRBJ1-1,CASSREPGLNTEAFF,TGCGCCAGCAGTCGAGAGCCGGGATTGAACACTGAAGCTTTCTTT
-,few,13,TRBV3-1/TRBV3-2,TRBJ1-1,CASSPIRADEAFF,TGTGCCAGCAGCCCCATCCGGGCAGATGAAGCTTTCTTT
-,-,15,TRBV7-9,TRBJ2-1,CASSLARGEPNEQFF,TGTGCCAGCAGCTTAGCTCGCGGGGAGCCCAATGAGCAGTTCTTC
TRBD2,-,15,TRBV19,TRBJ2-1,CASSTSGGAMYEQFF,TGTGCCAGTAGTACTAGCGGGGGGGCCATGTATGAGCAGTTCTTC
-,-,17,TRBV7-8,TRBJ1-3,CASSLSGGLHSGNTIYF,TGTGCCAGCAGCTTAAGCGGAGGGCTGCACTCCGGAAACACCATATATTTT
-,once,13,TRBV24-1,TRBJ1-2,CATSDSLGYGYTF,TGTGCCACCAGTGATTCTCTTGGATATGGCTACACCTTC
-,-,13,TRBV29-1,TRBJ1-1,CSASLRGDSEAFF,TGCAGCGCCAGCCTTCGGGGGGACTCTGAAGCTTTCTTT